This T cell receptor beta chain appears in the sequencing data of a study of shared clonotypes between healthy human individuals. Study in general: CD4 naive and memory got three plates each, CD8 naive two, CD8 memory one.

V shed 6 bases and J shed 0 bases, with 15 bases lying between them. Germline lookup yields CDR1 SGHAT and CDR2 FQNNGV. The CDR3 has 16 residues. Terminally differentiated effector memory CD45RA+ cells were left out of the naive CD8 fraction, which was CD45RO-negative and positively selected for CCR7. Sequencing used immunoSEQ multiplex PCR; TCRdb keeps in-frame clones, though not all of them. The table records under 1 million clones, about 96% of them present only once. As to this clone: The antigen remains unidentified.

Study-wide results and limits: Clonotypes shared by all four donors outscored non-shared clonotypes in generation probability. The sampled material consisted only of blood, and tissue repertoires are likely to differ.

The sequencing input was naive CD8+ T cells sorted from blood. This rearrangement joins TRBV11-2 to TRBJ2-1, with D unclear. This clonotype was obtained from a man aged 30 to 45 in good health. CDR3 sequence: CASSPPVGSSYNEQFF. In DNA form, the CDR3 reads TGTGCCAGCAGTCCTCCCGTGGGCTCCTCCTACAATGAGCAGTTCTTC.